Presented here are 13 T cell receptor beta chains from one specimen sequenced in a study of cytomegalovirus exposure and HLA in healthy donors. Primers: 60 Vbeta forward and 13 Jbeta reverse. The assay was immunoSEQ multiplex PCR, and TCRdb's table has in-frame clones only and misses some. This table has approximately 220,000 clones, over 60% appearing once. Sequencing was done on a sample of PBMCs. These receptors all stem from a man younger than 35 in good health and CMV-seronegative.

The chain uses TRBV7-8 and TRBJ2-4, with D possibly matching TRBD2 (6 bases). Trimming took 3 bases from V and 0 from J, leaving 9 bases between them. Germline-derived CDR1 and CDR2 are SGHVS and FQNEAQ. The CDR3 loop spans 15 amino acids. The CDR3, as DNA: TGTGCCAGCAGCTTGGAGGGTCTAGCCAAAAACATTCAGTACTTC. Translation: CASSLEGLAKNIQYF.

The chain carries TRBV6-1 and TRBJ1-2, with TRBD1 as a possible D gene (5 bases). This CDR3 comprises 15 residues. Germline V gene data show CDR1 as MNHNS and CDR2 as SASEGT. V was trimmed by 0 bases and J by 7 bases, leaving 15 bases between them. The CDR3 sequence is CASSEAVSGFGGYTF. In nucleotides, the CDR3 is TGTGCCAGCAGTGAAGCCGTCTCAGGGTTTGGTGGCTACACCTTC.

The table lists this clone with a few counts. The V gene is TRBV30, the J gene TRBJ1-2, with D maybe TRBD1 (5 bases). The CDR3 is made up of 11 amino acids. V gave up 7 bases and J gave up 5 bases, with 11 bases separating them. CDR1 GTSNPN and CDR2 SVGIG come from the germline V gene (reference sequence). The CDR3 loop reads CASPGSYGYTF. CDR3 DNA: TGTGCCTCCCCAGGGTCGTATGGCTACACCTTC. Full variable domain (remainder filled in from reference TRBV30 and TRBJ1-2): SQTIHQWPATLVQPVGSPLSLECTVEGTSNPNLYWYRQAAGRGLQLLFYSVGIGQISSEVPQNLSASRPQDRQFILSSKKLLLSDSGFYLCASPGSYGYTFGSGTRLTVV.

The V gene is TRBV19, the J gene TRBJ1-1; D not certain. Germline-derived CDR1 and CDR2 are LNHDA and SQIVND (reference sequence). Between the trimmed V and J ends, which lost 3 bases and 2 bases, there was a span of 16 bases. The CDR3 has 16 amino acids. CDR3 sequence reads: CASSIPPHRDNTEAFF. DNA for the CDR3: TGTGCCAGTAGTATTCCCCCCCACAGAGATAACACTGAAGCTTTCTTT.

The CDR3 here is CGWGGRAAWDTQYF. CDR3 DNA sequence: TGTGGGTGGGGCGGGAGGGCCGCTTGGGATACGCAGTATTTT. The V gene is TRBV9, the J gene TRBJ2-3; 9 bases are shared with TRBD2. Per the germline V gene, CDR1 is SGDLS and CDR2 is YYNGEE. The length of the CDR3 is 14 residues.

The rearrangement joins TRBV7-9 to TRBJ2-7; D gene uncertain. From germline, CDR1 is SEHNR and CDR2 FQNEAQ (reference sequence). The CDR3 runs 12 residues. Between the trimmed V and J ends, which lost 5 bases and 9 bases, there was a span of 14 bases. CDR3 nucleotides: TGTGCCAGCAGCACCGAGTTGATCGGGCAGTACTTC. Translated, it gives CASSTELIGQYF.

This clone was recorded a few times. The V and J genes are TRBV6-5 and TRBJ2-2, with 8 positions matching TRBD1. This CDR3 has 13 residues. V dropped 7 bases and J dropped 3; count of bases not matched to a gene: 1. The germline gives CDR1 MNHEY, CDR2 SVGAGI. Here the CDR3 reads CASTTGDTGELFF. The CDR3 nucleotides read TGTGCCAGCACGACAGGGGACACCGGGGAGCTGTTTTTT.

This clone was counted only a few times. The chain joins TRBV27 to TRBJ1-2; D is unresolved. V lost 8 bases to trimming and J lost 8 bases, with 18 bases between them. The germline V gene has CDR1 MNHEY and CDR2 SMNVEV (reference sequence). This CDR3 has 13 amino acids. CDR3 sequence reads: CASSSASREGYTF. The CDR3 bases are TGTGCCAGCTCCTCAGCTTCGAGGGAAGGCTACACCTTC.

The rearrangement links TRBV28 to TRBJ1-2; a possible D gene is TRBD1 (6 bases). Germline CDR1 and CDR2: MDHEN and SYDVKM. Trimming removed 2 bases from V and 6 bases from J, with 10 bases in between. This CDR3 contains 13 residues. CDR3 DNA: TGTGCCAGCAGTTTAAGTCAGGGGAATGGCTACACCTTC. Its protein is CASSLSQGNGYTF.

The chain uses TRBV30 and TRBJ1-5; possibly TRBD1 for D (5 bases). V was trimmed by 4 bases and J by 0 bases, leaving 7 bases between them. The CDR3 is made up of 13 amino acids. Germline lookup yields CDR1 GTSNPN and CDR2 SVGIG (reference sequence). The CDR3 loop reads CAWNRYSNQPQHF. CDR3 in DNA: TGTGCCTGGAACAGGTATAGCAATCAGCCCCAGCATTTT.

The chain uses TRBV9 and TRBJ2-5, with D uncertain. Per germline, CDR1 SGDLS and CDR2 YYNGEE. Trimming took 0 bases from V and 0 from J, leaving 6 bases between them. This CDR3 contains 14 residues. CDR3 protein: CASSVGGYQETQYF. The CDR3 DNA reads TGTGCCAGCAGCGTAGGTGGCTACCAAGAGACCCAGTACTTC.

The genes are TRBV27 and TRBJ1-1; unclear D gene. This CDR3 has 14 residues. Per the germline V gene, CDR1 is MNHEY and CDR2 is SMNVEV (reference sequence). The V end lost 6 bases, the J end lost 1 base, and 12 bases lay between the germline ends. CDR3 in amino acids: CASSLETGNTEAFF. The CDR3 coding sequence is TGTGCCAGCAGCCTCGAAACTGGGAACACTGAAGCTTTCTTT.

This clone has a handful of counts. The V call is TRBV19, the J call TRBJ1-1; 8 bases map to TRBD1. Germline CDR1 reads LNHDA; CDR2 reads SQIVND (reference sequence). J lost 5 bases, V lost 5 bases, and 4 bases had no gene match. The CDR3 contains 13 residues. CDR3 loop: CASSLDRGTEAFF. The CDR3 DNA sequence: TGTGCCAGTAGTCTCGACAGGGGAACTGAAGCTTTCTTT.